This T cell receptor beta chain was found in a study of blood T cell repertoires in COVID-19. This clone was picked up a small number of times. Trimming pared 5 bases from V and 3 bases from J, leaving 12 bases between. The CDR3 is 14 residues long. Per germline, CDR1 MNHEY and CDR2 SVGAGI. The assay was immunoSEQ multiplex PCR, and TCRdb's table has in-frame clones only and misses some. The sample lists 200,000 to 250,000 clones, 80% to 90% occurring once. This clonotype was sampled from a woman between 25 and 40 years old who had been exposed to COVID-19. This sequence joins TRBV6-5 and TRBJ2-3, with D possibly TRBD2 on 6 matching bases. The sample consisted of PBMCs or T cells enriched from blood (not recorded which). The CDR3 spells CASSPRLVTDTQYF. DNA of the CDR3: TGTGCCAGCAGTCCTAGACTAGTGACAGATACGCAGTATTTT.